These T cell receptor beta chains were read from a single sample in a study of T cells in Graves' hyperthyroidism and ophthalmopathy. Via MiXCR, TCRdb re-called the multiplex PCR reads, giving one row per CDR3 protein. The sample shows about 610,000 distinct CDR3 sequences, roughly 14% of them seen only once. Specimen: blood. The receptor set was obtained from a woman in her thirties or forties with Graves' ophthalmopathy. Both conserved end residues are part of each CDR3. Fields, in order: D gene, V gene, J gene, clone size, CDR3 DNA, CDR3 protein. A D gene is named only where the DNA matches it firmly. Only part of the rows carry a size: once, few, many, or a class if the clone is expanded.

>TRBD2|TRBV28|TRBJ2-5|-
TGTGCCAGCACCTCAACCGGGAGGGAAAGAAAAGAGACCCAGTACTTC
CASTSTGRERKETQYF
>TRBD1|TRBV4-3|TRBJ2-7|-
TGCGCCAGCAGCCGAGGGGGACAGGGGGGCTCCTACGAGCAGTACTTC
CASSRGGQGGSYEQYF
>-|TRBV10-3|TRBJ1-1|-
TGTGCCATCAGTGAGTCACTCGGGGGGCCCACTGAAGCTTTCTTT
CAISESLGGPTEAFF
>-|TRBV20-1|TRBJ1-2|-
TGCAGTGTAAAAGATTTCGGGTCGTATGGGGGGCTCGGCTACACCTTC
CSVKDFGSYGGLGYTF
>-|TRBV5-1|TRBJ2-5|many
TGCGCCAGCAGCCCGACAGGGACTCGAGAGACCCAGTACTTC
CASSPTGTRETQYF
>-|TRBV6-2/TRBV6-3|TRBJ1-1|many
TGTGCCGCGGGGGACCTCGGGCCGATGAACACTGAAGCTTTCTTT
CAAGDLGPMNTEAFF
>-|TRBV6-1|TRBJ2-2|many
TGTGCCAGCACGAGCCAGTTCCCCGGGGAGCTGTTTTTT
CASTSQFPGELFF
>-|TRBV4-1|TRBJ1-5|few
TGCGCCAGCAGCCAAGAGATGAGGCAGCCCCAGCATTTT
CASSQEMRQPQHF
>-|TRBV18|TRBJ1-5|few
TGTGCCAGCTCGCCCGGGACCGATCAGCCCCAGCATTTT
CASSPGTDQPQHF
>TRBD1|TRBV28|TRBJ2-7|many
TGTGCCAGCAGTCCCCGGACAGGTCTGATCTACGAGCAGTACTTC
CASSPRTGLIYEQYF
>-|TRBV7-9|TRBJ2-5|many
TGTGCCAGCAGCTTAACCTCTTTCGCGGGAGAGACCCAGTACTTC
CASSLTSFAGETQYF
>-|TRBV3-1|TRBJ2-5|many
TGTGCCAGCAGCCAAGAGGGCCGGGAGACCCAGTACTTC
CASSQEGRETQYF
>-|TRBV6-1|TRBJ2-1|-
TGTGCCAGCAGTGAAATGCTGATTAATGAGCAGTTCTTC
CASSEMLINEQFF
>-|TRBV6-1|TRBJ2-7|-
TGTGCCAGCAGTCAGACGGCTGGCCGTGGGCAGTACTTC
CASSQTAGRGQYF
>-|TRBV30|TRBJ1-1|many
TGTGCCTGGTCCACGCTGGTTGGGAACACTGAAGCTTTCTTT
CAWSTLVGNTEAFF
>TRBD1|TRBV2|TRBJ2-6|-
TGTGCCAGCAGTCGAACAGGGGGCGCTTCTGGGGCCAACGTCCTGACTTTC
CASSRTGGASGANVLTF
>-|TRBV20-1|TRBJ1-1|many
TGCAGTGCTAGCTTGGGGGCCGCTGAAGCTTTCTTT
CSASLGAAEAFF
>-|TRBV7-6|TRBJ2-5|-
TGTGCCAGCAGTCCGGGACTCTACCTGTACTTC
CASSPGLYLYF
>TRBD1|TRBV7-9|TRBJ2-5|few
TGTGCCAGCAGCTCACTTGACAGGGGGCTAGGAGAGACCCAGTACTTC
CASSSLDRGLGETQYF
>-|TRBV15|TRBJ1-4|many
TGTGCCACCAGCAGGGGCCAGAATGAAAAACTGTTTTTT
CATSRGQNEKLFF
>-|TRBV15|TRBJ1-2|many
TGTGCCACCAGCAGAGTTACAGCGGAGAGCTACACCTTC
CATSRVTAESYTF
>-|TRBV6-5|TRBJ1-5|many
TGTGCCAGCAGTTATGAGGGGGGAGGCAATCAGCCCCAGCATTTT
CASSYEGGGNQPQHF
>TRBD2|TRBV6-2/TRBV6-3|TRBJ2-7|many
TGTGCCAGCAGTTACGGACTAGCGGGAGAGAGTTCCTACGAGCAGTACTTC
CASSYGLAGESSYEQYF
>-|TRBV3-1|TRBJ2-5|few
TGTGCCAGCAGCCACTCACAAGAGACCCAGTACTTC
CASSHSQETQYF
>-|TRBV12-3/TRBV12-4|TRBJ1-1|few
TGTGCCAGCAAATTAGGACAGACGAACACTGAAGCTTTCTTT
CASKLGQTNTEAFF
>-|TRBV5-1|TRBJ2-7|many
TGCGCCAGCATTCGACCCCCCTACGAGCAGTACTTC
CASIRPPYEQYF